The clone carrying this T cell receptor (beta chain) is medium-sized. Its target is not known. Per the germline V gene, CDR1 is LGHNA and CDR2 is YNFKEQ. The CDR3 spans 18 residues. The V and J ends lost 4 bases and 5 bases, in that order; junction bases with no gene match: 14. These data belong to a study of T cell responses to AZD1222 COVID-19 vaccine. Clones were sequenced by immunoSEQ multiplex PCR, and TCRdb holds only the in-frame ones, with some missing. In the table there are roughly 120,000 clones, approximately 91% of which are singletons. Notes on the study in general: The donor cohort was predominantly white British with a female majority, and clonal diversity may have been underestimated. Two AZD1222 administrations were followed by greater Spike-specific TCR breadth and depth.

This clonotype was sampled from an adult in good health. The chain joins TRBV4-2 to TRBJ2-3; 11 nucleotides match TRBD2. This specimen was peripheral blood, taken on day 0 of MenACWY control vaccination. The CDR3 DNA sequence: TGTGCCAGCAGCCTCCCAACCCCACTAGCGGGAGTCGTAGATACGCAGTATTTT. Its translation is CASSLPTPLAGVVDTQYF.